The subject of this entry is one TCR beta chain. A few counts support this clone. This clone's antigen is unknown. Base qualities were left out, and no much larger clone turns up one base away. TCRbeta CDR3 regions were amplified from genomic DNA by means of the immunoSEQ Assay, a bias-controlled multiplex PCR. The published analysis was carried out like this. The number of nucleated cells in each sample was estimated from the amplification of reference gene primers within the assay. Sequence reads were collapsed and filtered to measure the absolute abundance of every unique TCRbeta CDR3 rearrangement. For each sample, productive Simpson clonality was calculated by taking the square root of Simpson's diversity index across productive rearrangements. TCRdb stores this immuneACCESS table with in-frame sequences only. Part of the clones is absent; in the studies checked, under half of the shortfall reflects unresolved V genes, and no reason is known for the rest. V and J calls and clone size are as listed in that table; D and trimming were resolved from the DNA. The sample contains 75,000 to 90,000 clones, under 90% of them found a single time. Of the sample, 9.5% to 15% is held by the ten largest clones.

The data belong to a study of blood T cell repertoires in COVID-19 (dated by TCRdb to about 2020). Concerning the study at large: Collaborator samples came from the United States, Italy and Spain and covered acute and convalescent phases of COVID-19. Where available, HLA class I and class II types were obtained from metadata supplied by the sample provider rather than from assay-based typing. The prospective study material was composed of cDNA or gDNA derived from T cells, B-cell-depleted T cells, or PBMCs. The samples were drawn from two sources: the first 160 participants of the ongoing ImmuneRACE study, and 1,254 subjects contributed by 6 global collaborators. The dataset comprised deeply sampled blood TCRbeta repertoires from subjects exposed to, actively infected with, or recovered from COVID-19. The repertoires were released in a freely available public database intended as a resource for research on the immune response to SARS-CoV-2. The sample metadata nearly always contained a de-identified subject ID, COVID-19 status, age in years and sex. The study at large found these results: How much clinical and demographic metadata was included differed by source and by participant, and the metadata was provided uncurated.

Each collaborating institution followed its own protocols to collect whole blood in K2EDTA tubes. For TCRbeta analysis, collaborators shipped samples in one of three forms: frozen whole blood, isolated PBMCs, or DNA extracted from either of those sample types. The CDR3 runs 18 amino acids, cysteine and phenylalanine included. CDR3 DNA only is kept here, 54 bases in frame from base 1. V drops 2 bases and J drops 6 bases, leaving 22 bases in between. From the germline V gene (reference sequence), CDR1 is MNHEY and CDR2 is SMNVEV. This receptor chain uses TRBV27 and TRBJ1-4; 6 matching bases give a weak D call of TRBD1. This receptor was taken from a middle-aged woman with active or convalescent COVID-19. Sequenced material: peripheral blood. The sequence in DNA is TGTGCCAGCAGTTTACGGGGCCCTTTCAGGGGTGACCATGAAAAACTGTTTTTT. It is translated as CASSLRGPFRGDHEKLFF.